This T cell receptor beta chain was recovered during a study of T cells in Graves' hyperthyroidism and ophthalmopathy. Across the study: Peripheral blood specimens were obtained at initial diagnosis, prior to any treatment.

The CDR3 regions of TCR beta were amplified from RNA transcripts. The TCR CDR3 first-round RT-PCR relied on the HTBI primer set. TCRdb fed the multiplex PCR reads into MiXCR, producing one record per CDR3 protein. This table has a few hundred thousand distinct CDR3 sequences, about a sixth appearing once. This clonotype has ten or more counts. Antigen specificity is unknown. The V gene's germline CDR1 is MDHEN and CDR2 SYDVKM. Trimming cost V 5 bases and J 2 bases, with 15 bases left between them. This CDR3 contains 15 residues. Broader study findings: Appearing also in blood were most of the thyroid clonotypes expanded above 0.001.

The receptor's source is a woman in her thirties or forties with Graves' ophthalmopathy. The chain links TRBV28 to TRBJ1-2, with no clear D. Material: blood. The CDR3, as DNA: TGTGCCAGCAGTCTGGAAGAGAGGCGGAACTATGGCTACACCTTC. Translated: CASSLEERRNYGYTF.